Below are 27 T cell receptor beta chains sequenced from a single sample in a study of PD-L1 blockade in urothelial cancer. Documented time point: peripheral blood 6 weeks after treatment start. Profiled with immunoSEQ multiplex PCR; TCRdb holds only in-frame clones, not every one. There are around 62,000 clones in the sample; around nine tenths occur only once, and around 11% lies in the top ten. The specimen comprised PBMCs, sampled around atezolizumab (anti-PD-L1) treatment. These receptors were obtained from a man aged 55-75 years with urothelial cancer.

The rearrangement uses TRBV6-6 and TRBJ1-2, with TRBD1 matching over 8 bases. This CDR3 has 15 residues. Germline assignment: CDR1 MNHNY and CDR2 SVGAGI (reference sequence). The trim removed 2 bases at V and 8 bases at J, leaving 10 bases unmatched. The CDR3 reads CASSYAGQVFEGYTF. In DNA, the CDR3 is TGTGCCAGCAGTTACGCGGGACAGGTGTTTGAAGGCTACACCTTC.

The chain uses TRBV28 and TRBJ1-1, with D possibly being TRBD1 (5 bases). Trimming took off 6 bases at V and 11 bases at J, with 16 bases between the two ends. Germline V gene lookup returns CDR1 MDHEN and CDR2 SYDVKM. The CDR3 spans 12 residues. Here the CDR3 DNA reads TGTGCCAGCAGATCACAGGAAAACCAGGCTTTCTTT. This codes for CASRSQENQAFF.

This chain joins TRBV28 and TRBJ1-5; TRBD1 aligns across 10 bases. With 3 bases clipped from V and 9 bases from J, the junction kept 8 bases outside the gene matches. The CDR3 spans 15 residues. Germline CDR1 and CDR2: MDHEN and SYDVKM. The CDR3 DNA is TGTGCCAGCAGTTTGTGGGGGGGACAGGGGACGCCCCAGCATTTT. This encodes CASSLWGGQGTPQHF.

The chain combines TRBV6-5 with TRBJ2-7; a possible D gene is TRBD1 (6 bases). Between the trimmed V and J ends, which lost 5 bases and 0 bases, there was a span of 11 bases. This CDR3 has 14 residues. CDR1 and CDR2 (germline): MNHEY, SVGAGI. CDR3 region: CASSEGTSSYEQYF. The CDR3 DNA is TGTGCCAGCAGTGAGGGGACAAGCTCCTACGAGCAGTACTTC.

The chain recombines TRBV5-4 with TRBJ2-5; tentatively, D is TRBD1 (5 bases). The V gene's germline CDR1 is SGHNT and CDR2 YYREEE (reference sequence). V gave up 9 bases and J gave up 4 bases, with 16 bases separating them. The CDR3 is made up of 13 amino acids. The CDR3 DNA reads TGTGCCACCACTGGGGCAGGGCCAGAGACCCAGTACTTC. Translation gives CATTGAGPETQYF.

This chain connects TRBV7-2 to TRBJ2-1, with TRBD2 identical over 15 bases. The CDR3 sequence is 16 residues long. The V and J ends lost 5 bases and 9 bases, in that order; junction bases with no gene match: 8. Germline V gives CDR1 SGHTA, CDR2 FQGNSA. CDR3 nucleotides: TGTGCCAGCAGCCTCGGGACTAGCGGGAGGCCCAGTGAGCAGTTCTTC. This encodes CASSLGTSGRPSEQFF.

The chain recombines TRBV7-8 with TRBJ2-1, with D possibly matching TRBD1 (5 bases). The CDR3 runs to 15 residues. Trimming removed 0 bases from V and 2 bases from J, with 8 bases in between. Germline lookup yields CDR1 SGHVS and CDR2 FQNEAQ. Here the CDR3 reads CASSLAQQAYNEQFF. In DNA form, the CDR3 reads TGTGCCAGCAGCTTAGCTCAACAGGCCTACAATGAGCAGTTCTTC.

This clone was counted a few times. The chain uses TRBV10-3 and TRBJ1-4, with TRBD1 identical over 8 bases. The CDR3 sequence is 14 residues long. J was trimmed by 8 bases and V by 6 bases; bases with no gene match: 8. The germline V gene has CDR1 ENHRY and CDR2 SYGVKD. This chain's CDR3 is CAISQTGDGEKLFF. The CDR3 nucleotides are TGTGCCATCAGCCAGACAGGGGATGGGGAAAAACTGTTTTTT.

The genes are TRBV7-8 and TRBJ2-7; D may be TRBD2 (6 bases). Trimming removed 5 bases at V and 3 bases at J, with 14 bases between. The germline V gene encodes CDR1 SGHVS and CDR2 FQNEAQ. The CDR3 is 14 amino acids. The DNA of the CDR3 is TGTGCCAGCAGCCCCCCGGGACTCAACTACGAGCAGTACTTC. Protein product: CASSPPGLNYEQYF.

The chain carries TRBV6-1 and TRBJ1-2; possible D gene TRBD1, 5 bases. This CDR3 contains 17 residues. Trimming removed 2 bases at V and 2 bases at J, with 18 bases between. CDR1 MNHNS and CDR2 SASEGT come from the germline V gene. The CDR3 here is CASSELPAWEGNYGYTF. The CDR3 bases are TGTGCCAGCAGTGAACTACCCGCTTGGGAGGGGAACTATGGCTACACCTTC.

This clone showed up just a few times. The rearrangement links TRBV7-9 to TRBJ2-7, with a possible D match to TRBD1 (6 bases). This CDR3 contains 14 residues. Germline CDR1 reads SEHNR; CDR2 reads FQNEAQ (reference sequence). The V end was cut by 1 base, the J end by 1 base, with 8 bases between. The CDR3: CASSLEGGSYEQYF. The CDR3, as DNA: TGTGCCAGCAGCTTAGAAGGGGGTTCCTACGAGCAGTACTTC.

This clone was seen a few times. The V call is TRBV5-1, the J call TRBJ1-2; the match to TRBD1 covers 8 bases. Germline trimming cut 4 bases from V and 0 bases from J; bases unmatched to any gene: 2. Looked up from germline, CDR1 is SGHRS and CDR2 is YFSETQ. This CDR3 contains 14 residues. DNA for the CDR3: TGCGCCAGCAGCCAGGACAGGGCTAACTATGGCTACACCTTC. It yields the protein CASSQDRANYGYTF.

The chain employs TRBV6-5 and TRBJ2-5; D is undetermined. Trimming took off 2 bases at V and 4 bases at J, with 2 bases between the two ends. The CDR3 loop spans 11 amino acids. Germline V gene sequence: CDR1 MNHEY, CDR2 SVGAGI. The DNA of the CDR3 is TGTGCCAGCAGTTACCGAGAGACCCAGTACTTC. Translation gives CASSYRETQYF.

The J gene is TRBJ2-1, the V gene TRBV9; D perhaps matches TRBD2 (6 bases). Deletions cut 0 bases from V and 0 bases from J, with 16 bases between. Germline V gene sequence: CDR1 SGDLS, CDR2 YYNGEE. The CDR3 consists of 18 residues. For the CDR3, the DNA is TGTGCCAGCAGCGTAGGCAGACTTTCGCGGGGCTCCTACAATGAGCAGTTCTTC. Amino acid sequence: CASSVGRLSRGSYNEQFF.

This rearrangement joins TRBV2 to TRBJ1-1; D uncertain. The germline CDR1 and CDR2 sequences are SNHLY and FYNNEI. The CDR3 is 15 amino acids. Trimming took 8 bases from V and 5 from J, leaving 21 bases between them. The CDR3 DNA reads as TGTGCCAGCCCCCTCCGGGCGACCCGAGGGACTGAAGCTTTCTTT. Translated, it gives CASPLRATRGTEAFF.

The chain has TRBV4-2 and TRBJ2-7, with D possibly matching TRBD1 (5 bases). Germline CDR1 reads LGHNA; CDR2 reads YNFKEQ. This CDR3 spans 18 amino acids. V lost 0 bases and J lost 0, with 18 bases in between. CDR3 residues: CASSQDGLINRISYEQYF. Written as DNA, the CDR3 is TGTGCCAGCAGCCAAGACGGCCTTATCAACAGGATCTCCTACGAGCAGTACTTC.

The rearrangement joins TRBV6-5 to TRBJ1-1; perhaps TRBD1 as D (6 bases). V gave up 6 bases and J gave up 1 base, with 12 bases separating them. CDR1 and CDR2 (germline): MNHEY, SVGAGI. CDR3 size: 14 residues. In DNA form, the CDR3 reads TGTGCCAGCAGAGTTGGACAGCAGAACACTGAAGCTTTCTTT. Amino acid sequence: CASRVGQQNTEAFF.

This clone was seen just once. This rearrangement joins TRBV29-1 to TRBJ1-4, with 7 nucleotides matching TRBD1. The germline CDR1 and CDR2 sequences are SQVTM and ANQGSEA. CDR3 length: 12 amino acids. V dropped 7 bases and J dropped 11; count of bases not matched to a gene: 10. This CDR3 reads CSAEDRLQKLFF. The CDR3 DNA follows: TGCAGCGCCGAGGACAGGCTGCAGAAACTGTTTTTT.

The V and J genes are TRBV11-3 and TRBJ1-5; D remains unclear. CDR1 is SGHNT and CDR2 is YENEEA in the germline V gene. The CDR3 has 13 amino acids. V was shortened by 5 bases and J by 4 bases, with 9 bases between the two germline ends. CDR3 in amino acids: CASSLETNQPQHF. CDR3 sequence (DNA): TGTGCCAGCAGCCTCGAGACTAATCAGCCCCAGCATTTT.

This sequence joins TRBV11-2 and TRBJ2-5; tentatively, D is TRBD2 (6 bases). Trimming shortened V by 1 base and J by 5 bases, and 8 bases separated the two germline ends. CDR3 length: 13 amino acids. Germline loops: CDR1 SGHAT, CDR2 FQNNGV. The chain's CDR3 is CASSLGRVETQYF. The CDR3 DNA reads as TGTGCCAGCAGCTTAGGGAGGGTGGAGACCCAGTACTTC. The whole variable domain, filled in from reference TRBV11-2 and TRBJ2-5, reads EAGVAQSPRYKIIEKRQSVAFWCNPISGHATLYWYQQILGQGPKLLIQFQNNGVVDDSQLPKDRFSAERLKGVDSTLKIQPAKLEDSAVYLCASSLGRVETQYFGPGTRLLVL.

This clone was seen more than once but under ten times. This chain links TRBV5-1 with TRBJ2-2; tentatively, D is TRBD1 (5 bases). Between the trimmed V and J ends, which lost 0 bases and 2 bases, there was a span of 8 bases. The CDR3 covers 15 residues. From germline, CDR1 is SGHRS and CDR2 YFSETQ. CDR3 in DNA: TGCGCCAGCAGCTTGGAAAGGGGAAACACCGGGGAGCTGTTTTTT. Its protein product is CASSLERGNTGELFF.

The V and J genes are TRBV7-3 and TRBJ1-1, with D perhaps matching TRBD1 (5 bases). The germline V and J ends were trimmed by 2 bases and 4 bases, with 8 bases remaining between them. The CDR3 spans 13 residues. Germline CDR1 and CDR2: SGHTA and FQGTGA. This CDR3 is CASSLAGPTEAFF. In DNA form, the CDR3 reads TGTGCCAGCAGCTTAGCAGGGCCCACTGAAGCTTTCTTT.

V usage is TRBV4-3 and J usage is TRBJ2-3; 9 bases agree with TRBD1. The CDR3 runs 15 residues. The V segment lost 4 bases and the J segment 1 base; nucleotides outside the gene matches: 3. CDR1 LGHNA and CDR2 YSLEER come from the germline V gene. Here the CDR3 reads CASSPDRGGTDTQYF. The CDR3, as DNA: TGCGCCAGCAGCCCTGACAGGGGGGGCACAGATACGCAGTATTTT.

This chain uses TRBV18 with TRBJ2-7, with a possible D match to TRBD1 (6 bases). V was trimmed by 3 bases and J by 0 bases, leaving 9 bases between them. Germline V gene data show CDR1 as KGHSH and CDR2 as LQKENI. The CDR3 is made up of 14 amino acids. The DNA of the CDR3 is TGTGCCAGCTCACCCGGACAGAGCTCCTACGAGCAGTACTTC. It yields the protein CASSPGQSSYEQYF.

CDR3 nucleotide sequence: TGCGCCAGCAGGTCGGGAGTGAACACCGGGGAGCTGTTTTTT. Translation: CASRSGVNTGELFF. The rearrangement uses TRBV5-1 and TRBJ2-2, with D perhaps matching TRBD2 (6 bases). Germline V gene lookup returns CDR1 SGHRS and CDR2 YFSETQ. With 5 bases removed from V and 1 base from J, the gap between germline ends came to 9 bases. CDR3 size: 14 residues.

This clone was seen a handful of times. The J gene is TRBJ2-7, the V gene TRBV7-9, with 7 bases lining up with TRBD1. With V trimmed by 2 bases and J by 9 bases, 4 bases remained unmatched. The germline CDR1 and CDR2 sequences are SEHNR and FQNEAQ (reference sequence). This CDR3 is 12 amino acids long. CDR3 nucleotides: TGTGCCAGCAGCTTAACTAACAGGGGGCAGTACTTC. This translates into CASSLTNRGQYF.

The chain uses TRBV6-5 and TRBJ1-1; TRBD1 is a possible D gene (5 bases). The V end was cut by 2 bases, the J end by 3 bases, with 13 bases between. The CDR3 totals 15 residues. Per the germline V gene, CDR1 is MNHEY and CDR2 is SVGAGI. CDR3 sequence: CASSYDPGGDTEAFF. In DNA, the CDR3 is TGTGCCAGCAGTTACGACCCCGGGGGAGACACTGAAGCTTTCTTT.